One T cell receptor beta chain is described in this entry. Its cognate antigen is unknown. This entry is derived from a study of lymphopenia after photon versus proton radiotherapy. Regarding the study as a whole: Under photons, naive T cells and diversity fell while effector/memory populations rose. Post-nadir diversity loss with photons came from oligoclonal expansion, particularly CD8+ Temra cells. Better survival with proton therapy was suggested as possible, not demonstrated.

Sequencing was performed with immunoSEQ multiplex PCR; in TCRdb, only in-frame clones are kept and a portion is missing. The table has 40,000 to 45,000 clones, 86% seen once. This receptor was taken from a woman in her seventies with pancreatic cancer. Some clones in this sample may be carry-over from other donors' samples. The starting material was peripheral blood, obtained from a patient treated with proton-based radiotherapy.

The CDR3 DNA reads TGTGCCAGCAGTCAGACAGGGACCGTAGATACGCAGTATTTT. Protein: CASSQTGTVDTQYF. The rearrangement links TRBV27 to TRBJ2-3; 7 bases fit TRBD1. Germline CDR1 is MNHEY and CDR2 is SMNVEV (reference sequence). The CDR3 extends over 14 amino acids. J was trimmed by 5 bases and V by 5 bases; bases with no gene match: 7.